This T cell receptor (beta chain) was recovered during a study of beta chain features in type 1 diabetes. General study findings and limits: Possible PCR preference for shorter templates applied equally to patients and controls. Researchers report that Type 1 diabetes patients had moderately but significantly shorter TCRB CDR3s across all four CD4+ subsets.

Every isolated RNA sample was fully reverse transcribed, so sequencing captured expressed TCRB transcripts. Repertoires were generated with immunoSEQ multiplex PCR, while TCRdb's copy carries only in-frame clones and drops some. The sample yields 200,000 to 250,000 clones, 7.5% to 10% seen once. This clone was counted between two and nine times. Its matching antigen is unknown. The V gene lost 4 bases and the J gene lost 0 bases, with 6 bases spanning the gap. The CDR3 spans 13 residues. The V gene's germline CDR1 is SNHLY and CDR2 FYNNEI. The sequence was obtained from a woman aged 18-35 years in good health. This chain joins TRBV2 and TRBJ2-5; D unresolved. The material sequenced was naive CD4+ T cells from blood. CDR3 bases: TGTGCCAGCAGTGGCAGTCACCAAGAGACCCAGTACTTC. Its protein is CASSGSHQETQYF.